The 24 T cell receptor beta chains reported below all come from one sample, sequenced in a study of blood T cells in healthy people across ages (dated by TCRdb to between 2015 and 2016). The method behind the library was 5' RACE. The instrument given in TCRdb is Illumina HiSeq 2500. A second PCR of 7 to 11 cycles was performed with a sample-barcoded 5' primer and a J-beta primer mix. TCRdb reprocessing: public reads trimmed at Q25 with fastp, clones called with MiXCR, in-frame beta chains kept. Rows are unified per CDR3 protein, each entry keeping the most common DNA and genes. This sample comprises more than 750,000 distinct CDR3 sequences, 25% to 35% of them detected only once. Roughly a tenth of the sample is in the top ten clones. These data were also reused for a study on T cells of mothers and their children.

The specimen was blood. All receptors come from a woman aged 40 to 55 in good health.

This chain links TRBV6-5 with TRBJ1-1; the D gene is possibly TRBD1 (5 bases). Germline values: CDR1 MNHEY, CDR2 SVGAGI. Trimming took off 0 bases at V and 2 bases at J, with 10 bases between the two ends. This CDR3 has 15 amino acids. CDR3 region: CASSYSRGVNTEAFF. For the CDR3, the DNA is TGTGCCAGCAGTTACTCGAGAGGGGTCAACACTGAAGCTTTCTTT.

There are a few counts of this clonotype. The gene calls are TRBV6-2 or TRBV6-3 and TRBJ2-1, with D possibly called TRBD1 or TRBD2 (5 bases each). The germline V gene encodes CDR1 MNHEY and CDR2 SVGEGT. Trimming cost V 2 bases and J 4 bases, with 18 bases left between them. There are 17 residues in the CDR3. DNA of the CDR3: TGTGCCAGCAGTTACGACCTTCGGAAGAGGGGTTACAATGAGCAGTTCTTC. Its protein is CASSYDLRKRGYNEQFF.

This clonotype was seen many times. This chain uses TRBV5-1 with TRBJ2-5; the D gene is possibly TRBD1 (6 bases). CDR3 length: 14 amino acids. Between the trimmed V and J ends, which lost 1 base and 5 bases, there was a span of 12 bases. Looked up from germline, CDR1 is SGHRS and CDR2 is YFSETQ. The CDR3 nucleotides are TGCGCCAGCAGCTTGTCGGCAGGGGAGGAGACCCAGTACTTC. It translates to CASSLSAGEETQYF.

This clonotype was seen more than once but under ten times. The V call is TRBV7-2, the J call TRBJ2-1; 8 nucleotides match TRBD2. The V segment lost 1 base and the J segment 5 bases; nucleotides outside the gene matches: 7. The CDR3 length is 16 residues. Looked up from germline, CDR1 is SGHTA and CDR2 is FQGNSA. The CDR3, as DNA: TGTACCAGCAGCTTAGGGTTGGCGGGGGGAGACAATGAGCAGTTCTTC. Translation: CTSSLGLAGGDNEQFF.

The table lists this clonotype with a few counts. The V call is TRBV20-1, the J call TRBJ2-5, with 13 bases lining up with TRBD2. From germline, CDR1 is DFQATT and CDR2 SNEGSKA (reference sequence). The CDR3 has 18 residues. The junction had 15 bases not matched to a gene; V was cut back by 6 bases and J by 2 bases. The CDR3 loop reads CSANDPGLAGYKQETQYF. CDR3 bases: TGCAGTGCGAACGATCCGGGACTAGCGGGGTACAAGCAAGAGACCCAGTACTTC.

The chain recombines TRBV27 with TRBJ1-2, with unresolved D. V was clipped by 4 bases and J by 0 bases, with 9 bases between them. The length of the CDR3 is 14 residues. CDR1 is MNHEY, CDR2 SMNVEV, per germline (reference sequence). The CDR3 DNA sequence: TGTGCCAGCAGTTCCGGGTTCCCTAACTATGGCTACACCTTC. Amino acids: CASSSGFPNYGYTF.

In this sample, this clonotype turned up many times. The genes are TRBV5-1 and TRBJ1-2, with TRBD1 as a possible D gene (6 bases). V was shortened by 3 bases and J by 2 bases, with 14 bases between the two germline ends. From germline, CDR1 is SGHRS and CDR2 YFSETQ. The CDR3 has 15 residues. The CDR3 nucleotides read TGCGCCAGCAGCTCCTGGACAGCCGCGAACTATGGCTACACCTTC. Encoded protein: CASSSWTAANYGYTF.

J is TRBJ1-1 and V is TRBV20-1; 7 bases align to TRBD1. The germline V gene has CDR1 DFQATT and CDR2 SNEGSKA (reference sequence). With V trimmed by 1 base and J by 1 base, 6 bases remained unmatched. This CDR3 has 15 amino acids. The CDR3 is CSARGGGTANTEAFF. For the CDR3, the DNA is TGCAGTGCTAGAGGCGGCGGGACAGCGAACACTGAAGCTTTCTTT.

The V call is TRBV28, the J call TRBJ2-1, with 8 bases that match TRBD2. Germline assignment: CDR1 MDHEN and CDR2 SYDVKM. With V trimmed by 1 base and J by 12 bases, 5 bases remained unmatched. The CDR3 runs to 13 residues. The CDR3 spells CASSLFRTSGQFF. For the CDR3, the DNA is TGTGCCAGCAGTTTATTTAGAACTAGCGGGCAGTTCTTC.

This clonotype was observed at least ten times. This chain uses TRBV28 with TRBJ2-7, with 7 bases aligning to TRBD1. This CDR3 has 14 amino acids. CDR1 is MDHEN and CDR2 is SYDVKM in the germline V gene. V was clipped by 6 bases and J by 0 bases; unmatched bases: 5. The CDR3 bases are TGTGCCAGCAGCTCCGGACAGGCCTCCTACGAGCAGTACTTC. Protein sequence: CASSSGQASYEQYF.

This clonotype has a count of ten or more. The rearrangement uses TRBV7-3 and TRBJ1-2; D not resolved. CDR1 and CDR2 from the germline V gene are SGHTA and FQGTGA. The CDR3 loop spans 12 amino acids. V lost 8 bases and J lost 7, with 14 bases in between. The CDR3 loop is CASGRPGGGYTF. The CDR3 nucleotides read TGTGCCAGCGGGAGGCCCGGCGGTGGCTACACCTTC.

The V gene is TRBV4-1, the J gene TRBJ2-3; a weak D match, TRBD2 (6 bases). The V end was cut by 4 bases, the J end by 2 bases, with 10 bases between. The CDR3 has 14 residues. Per germline, CDR1 MGHRA and CDR2 YSYEKL. This chain's CDR3 is CASSLTSPTDTQYF. The DNA of the CDR3 is TGCGCCAGCAGCCTCACTAGCCCCACAGATACGCAGTATTTT.

With respect to this clonotype: A read error may be the cause here, since a much bigger clone is one base away. The rearrangement links TRBV29-1 to TRBJ2-5; TRBD2 is a possible D gene (6 bases). The CDR3 extends over 13 amino acids. CDR1 is SQVTM and CDR2 is ANQGSEA in the germline V gene. V was cut by 8 bases and J by 2 bases, with 15 bases left in between. The CDR3 loop is CSQRGRFQETQYF. The CDR3 DNA reads TGCAGCCAAAGAGGGAGGTTTCAAGAGACCCAGTACTTC.

This clonotype was recorded a few times. The V and J genes are TRBV5-1 and TRBJ2-7; D tentatively reads TRBD1 or TRBD2 (6 bases each). The V gene's germline CDR1 is SGHRS and CDR2 YFSETQ. Trimming stripped 1 base from V and 2 bases from J, with 13 bases between. The CDR3 is 15 residues long. The DNA of the CDR3 is TGCGCCAGCAGCTTGTCGGGGGACAAGCCCTACGAGCAGTACTTC. Amino acid sequence: CASSLSGDKPYEQYF.

This clonotype was seen at least ten times. The chain has TRBV29-1 and TRBJ1-2, with 10 bases fitting TRBD1. The CDR3 totals 14 residues. Germline CDR1 is SQVTM and CDR2 is ANQGSEA. J lost 3 bases, V lost 3 bases, and 4 bases had no gene match. This chain's CDR3 is CSVDRQGAYYGYTF. Here the CDR3 DNA reads TGCAGCGTTGACCGACAGGGGGCTTACTATGGCTACACCTTC.

On this clonotype itself: A much larger clone lies a single base off, so this may be a read error. V usage is TRBV7-2 and J usage is TRBJ2-5; D could derive from TRBD1 or TRBD2 (5 bases each). The CDR3 sequence is 14 residues long. V was shortened by 3 bases and J by 2 bases, with 10 bases between the two germline ends. Per germline, CDR1 SGHTA and CDR2 FQGNSA. Here the CDR3 reads CASSFGAAQETQYF. The CDR3 DNA reads TGTGCCAGCAGCTTCGGGGCTGCACAAGAGACCCAGTACTTC.

The rearrangement joins TRBV20-1 to TRBJ2-1; 7 bases are a match to TRBD2. Trimming at V came to 3 bases and at J to 8 bases, leaving 10 bases not matched to a gene. Germline CDR1 reads DFQATT; CDR2 reads SNEGSKA (reference sequence). The CDR3 length is 14 residues. The CDR3 loop reads CSASRAGVKDEQFF. CDR3 nucleotides: TGCAGTGCTAGTAGGGCGGGAGTAAAGGATGAGCAGTTCTTC.

As regards this clonotype: This may come from a read error, since a much larger clone is one base off. The J gene is TRBJ2-5, the V gene TRBV7-3; 7 nucleotides match TRBD1. This CDR3 is 14 amino acids long. CDR1 SGHTA and CDR2 FQGTGA come from the germline V gene. V trimming: 4 bases; J trimming: 6 bases; junction bases outside the gene matches: 8. CDR3 nucleotide sequence: TGTGCCAGCAGCTCTACAGGGGTTCGCAAGACCCAGTACTTC. This encodes CASSSTGVRKTQYF.

Only a few counts were recorded for this clonotype. The chain carries TRBV29-1 and TRBJ1-2, with D hard to call. The CDR3 loop spans 15 amino acids. The V and J ends lost 0 bases and 4 bases respectively, with 15 bases between them. Germline loops: CDR1 SQVTM, CDR2 ANQGSEA. CDR3 sequence: CSVEERVLSPYGYTF. The CDR3 bases are TGCAGCGTTGAAGAGAGGGTACTATCACCCTATGGCTACACCTTC.

A remark on this clonotype: A read error may be the cause here, since a much bigger clone is one base away. The chain carries TRBV10-3 and TRBJ2-5, with D possibly called TRBD1 or TRBD2 (5 bases each). Germline CDR1 reads ENHRY; CDR2 reads SYGVKD. CDR3 length: 14 residues. Trimming stripped 6 bases from V and 5 bases from J, with 16 bases between. DNA for the CDR3: TGTGCCATCAGCGTAAACTCATGGGGGGAGACCCAGTACTTC. Protein product: CAISVNSWGETQYF.

This clonotype was observed a handful of times. The V gene is TRBV20-1, the J gene TRBJ2-1, with TRBD2 identical over 8 bases. Per germline, CDR1 DFQATT and CDR2 SNEGSKA (reference sequence). The CDR3 is 14 amino acids. Trimming at V came to 6 bases and at J to 4 bases, leaving 8 bases not matched to a gene. The CDR3 loop is CSAPLAGRYNEQFF. The CDR3 DNA reads TGCAGTGCCCCCCTAGCGGGTCGATACAATGAGCAGTTCTTC.

The rearrangement uses TRBV30 and TRBJ1-2, with 9 bases lining up with TRBD1. The germline CDR1 and CDR2 sequences are GTSNPN and SVGIG (reference sequence). The CDR3 runs to 15 residues. J was trimmed by 7 bases and V by 4 bases; bases with no gene match: 13. CDR3 DNA: TGTGCCTGGACCAAGGGGGGACAGGGCTTTAGTGGCTACACCTTC. It codes for CAWTKGGQGFSGYTF. Together with reference TRBV30 and TRBJ1-2, the CDR3 gives the full variable domain: SQTIHQWPATLVQPVGSPLSLECTVEGTSNPNLYWYRQAAGRGLQLLFYSVGIGQISSEVPQNLSASRPQDRQFILSSKKLLLSDSGFYLCAWTKGGQGFSGYTFGSGTRLTVV.

This clonotype was picked up a small number of times. This sequence joins TRBV20-1 and TRBJ1-4; 9 nucleotides match TRBD1. Germline CDR1 is DFQATT and CDR2 is SNEGSKA (reference sequence). This CDR3 is 14 amino acids long. With 2 bases clipped from V and 6 bases from J, the junction kept 4 bases outside the gene matches. CDR3 protein: CSARSTGGDEKLFF. The CDR3, as DNA: TGCAGTGCTAGATCGACAGGGGGTGATGAAAAACTGTTTTTT.

The CDR3 protein is CASSTGQGRTTIGYTF. The CDR3 bases are TGTGCCAGCTCAACGGGACAGGGGAGAACCACCATAGGCTACACCTTC. This chain uses TRBV18 with TRBJ1-2; 10 bases are a match to TRBD1. V was clipped by 5 bases and J by 8 bases; unmatched bases: 14. The germline V gene encodes CDR1 KGHSH and CDR2 LQKENI. This CDR3 has 16 residues.